Following are 26 T cell receptor beta chains from one sample sequenced in a study of blood T cell repertoires in COVID-19 (dated by TCRdb to between 2020 and 2021). Library method: the immunoSEQ multiplex PCR assay. Here the immuneACCESS table is served through TCRdb, limited to in-frame sequences with V and J called. Missing clones are a known gap in these copies; in checked studies unresolved V genes cover under half, and the rest lacks a known reason. Present in this sample are 45,000 to 55,000 clones, around 90% of which were seen just once. The biggest ten clones account for 13% of the sample. The sample was peripheral blood. The receptors were sampled from a man older than 75 with acute or convalescent COVID-19.

V and J are TRBV28 and TRBJ1-1; D possibly corresponds to TRBD1 (6 bases). Trimming left V 7 bases short and J 1 base short, with 16 bases between. Germline values: CDR1 MDHEN, CDR2 SYDVKM. The CDR3 has 15 residues. The CDR3 spells CASIPRGHSNTEAFF. DNA of the CDR3: TGTGCCAGCATTCCCCGGGGACACTCGAACACTGAAGCTTTCTTT.

This clone was recorded a few times. The chain joins TRBV29-1 to TRBJ2-1, with D maybe TRBD2 (5 bases). The germline gives CDR1 SQVTM, CDR2 ANQGSEA. V lost 5 bases and J lost 6, with 23 bases in between. The CDR3 contains 16 residues. The CDR3 protein is CSVPSSVRLKLNEQFF. As DNA, the CDR3 is TGCAGCGTTCCGAGCTCGGTGAGACTAAAACTCAATGAGCAGTTCTTC.

J is TRBJ1-6 and V is TRBV27; 9 bases are a match to TRBD1. The V gene's germline CDR1 is MNHEY and CDR2 SMNVEV (reference sequence). The length of the CDR3 is 17 residues. The V segment lost 3 bases and the J segment 2 bases; nucleotides outside the gene matches: 5. The CDR3 bases are TGTGCCAGCAGTTTCACAGGGGGCCTTCCCTATAATTCACCCCTCCACTTT. Protein: CASSFTGGLPYNSPLHF.

The rearrangement joins TRBV29-1 to TRBJ1-1; 9 bases match TRBD1. Losses at the gene ends were 1 base for V and 11 bases for J; bases not matched to a gene: 8. Germline CDR1 is SQVTM and CDR2 is ANQGSEA. This CDR3 spans 13 amino acids. The chain's CDR3 is CSVEGPGQGQAFF. CDR3 DNA: TGCAGCGTTGAAGGCCCGGGACAGGGACAGGCTTTCTTT.

This chain connects TRBV19 to TRBJ1-1, with a tentative D call TRBD1 (5 bases). Trimming pared 6 bases from V and 1 base from J, leaving 12 bases between. The CDR3 is 14 amino acids. Germline loops: CDR1 LNHDA, CDR2 SQIVND (reference sequence). CDR3 nucleotide sequence: TGTGCCAGTAGCGTGAGGGGAGGGAACACTGAAGCTTTCTTT. The encoded protein is CASSVRGGNTEAFF.

This clone showed up just once. The genes are TRBV30 and TRBJ1-1, with D possibly matching TRBD1 (6 bases). Trimming stripped 3 bases from V and 8 bases from J, with 19 bases between. The CDR3 is 14 amino acids. Per germline, CDR1 GTSNPN and CDR2 SVGIG (reference sequence). CDR3 amino acids: CAWSLRGGPEEAFF. The CDR3 nucleotides read TGTGCCTGGAGCCTTCGGGGGGGCCCTGAAGAAGCTTTCTTT.

The genes are TRBV3-1 (or the pseudogene TRBV3-2) and TRBJ2-3, with 10 bases identical to TRBD2. The trim removed 5 bases at V and 4 bases at J, leaving 6 bases unmatched. Germline loops: CDR1 LGHDT, CDR2 YNNKEL (reference sequence). The CDR3 has 15 amino acids. The CDR3 DNA sequence: TGTGCCAGCAGCACCGGGACTAGCGTGTCAGATACGCAGTATTTT. Translating gives CASSTGTSVSDTQYF.

The chain is built from TRBV20-1 and TRBJ2-7; D is undetermined. The CDR3 contains 11 residues. The V gene lost 3 bases and the J gene lost 3 bases, with 6 bases spanning the gap. Germline CDR1 and CDR2: DFQATT and SNEGSKA (reference sequence). The CDR3 region has the DNA TGCAGTGCTAGGGGCAGCTACGAGCAGTACTTC. Translation: CSARGSYEQYF.

In this sample, this clone turned up once. J is TRBJ1-3 and V is TRBV2; D is uncertain. Germline assignment: CDR1 SNHLY and CDR2 FYNNEI. The CDR3 consists of 11 residues. The V end was cut by 5 bases, the J end by 4 bases, with 3 bases between. CDR3 DNA sequence: TGTGCCAGCAGTCTCGGAAACACCATATATTTT. Its translation is CASSLGNTIYF.

The chain couples TRBV6-1 to TRBJ1-1, with a possible D match to TRBD1 (6 bases). The V gene lost 2 bases and the J gene lost 12 bases, with 16 bases spanning the gap. The CDR3 consists of 13 residues. CDR1 and CDR2 from the germline V gene are MNHNS and SASEGT. DNA of the CDR3: TGTGCCAGCAGTGAAATAAGGGGGACGGTGACTTTCTTT. Its protein is CASSEIRGTVTFF.

The rearrangement links TRBV5-1 to TRBJ1-2; 9 nucleotides agree with TRBD1. V gave up 0 bases and J gave up 4 bases; unmatched junction bases: 1. CDR1 and CDR2 (germline): SGHRS, YFSETQ. This CDR3 is 14 amino acids long. The CDR3: CASSLVTGGYGYTF. The CDR3, as DNA: TGCGCCAGCAGCTTGGTGACAGGGGGCTATGGCTACACCTTC.

The rearrangement uses TRBV7-9 and TRBJ2-5; D remains ambiguous. The V end was cut by 4 bases, the J end by 4 bases, with 10 bases between. The CDR3 is made up of 13 amino acids. CDR1 SEHNR and CDR2 FQNEAQ come from the germline V gene (reference sequence). The CDR3 nucleotides read TGTGCCAGCAGCTACTCACAGTTAGAGACCCAGTACTTC. This translates into CASSYSQLETQYF.

The rearrangement uses TRBV18 and TRBJ2-7, with a weak D call TRBD2 (5 bases). The V end lost 6 bases, the J end lost 5 bases, and 23 bases lay between the germline ends. The CDR3 covers 16 residues. Germline V lookup: CDR1 KGHSH, CDR2 LQKENI. This chain's CDR3 is CASSARTLGRSHEQYF. The DNA for the CDR3 is TGTGCCAGCTCCGCTAGGACTTTAGGGAGAAGCCACGAGCAGTACTTC.

CDR3 protein: CASSTQGVSYEQYF. CDR3 DNA sequence: TGTGCCAGTAGTACACAGGGTGTCTCCTACGAGCAGTACTTC. The V gene is TRBV19, the J gene TRBJ2-7, with D perhaps matching TRBD1 (6 bases). The CDR3 length is 14 residues. Germline V lookup: CDR1 LNHDA, CDR2 SQIVND (reference sequence). The V gene lost 4 bases and the J gene lost 0 bases, with 10 bases spanning the gap.

This chain connects TRBV6-4 to TRBJ2-7; no reliable D call. The CDR3 has 13 residues. V was trimmed by 2 bases and J by 2 bases, leaving 7 bases between them. CDR1 is MRHNA, CDR2 SNTAGT, per germline. The CDR3 bases are TGTGCCAGCAGTGACACGGTAACCTACGAGCAGTACTTC. Protein sequence: CASSDTVTYEQYF.

The rearrangement links TRBV5-1 to TRBJ2-2; the match to TRBD2 covers 10 bases. The ends lost 1 base at V and 4 bases at J; junction bases unmatched: 1. The CDR3 has 15 residues. CDR1 and CDR2 (germline): SGHRS, YFSETQ. The DNA of the CDR3 is TGCGCCAGCAGCTTGAGCGGGGGGGCCACCGGGGAGCTGTTTTTT. This sequence encodes CASSLSGGATGELFF.

The chain recombines TRBV6-1 with TRBJ2-5; TRBD1 might be the D (6 bases). Germline loops: CDR1 MNHNS, CDR2 SASEGT. This CDR3 is built from 16 residues. Deletions cut 0 bases from V and 1 base from J, with 12 bases between. The CDR3 DNA is TGTGCCAGCAGTGAAGCGGGGGCAGGGGCCCAAGAGACCCAGTACTTC. This sequence encodes CASSEAGAGAQETQYF.

V usage is TRBV11-2 and J usage is TRBJ1-1, with 7 bases that match TRBD1. The germline V gene has CDR1 SGHAT and CDR2 FQNNGV. This CDR3 has 15 amino acids. The V segment lost 5 bases and the J segment 2 bases; nucleotides outside the gene matches: 8. CDR3 amino acids: CASSSLRDSNTEAFF. The CDR3 DNA sequence: TGTGCCAGCAGCAGCCTCCGGGACAGCAACACTGAAGCTTTCTTT.

Of note for this clone: One end of the junction does not line up with germline, which may come from a read error. The V call is TRBV6-5, the J call TRBJ1-1; a possible D gene is TRBD1 (6 bases). This CDR3 is 13 amino acids long. The germline CDR1 and CDR2 sequences are MNHEY and SVGAGI. The CDR3 region is CASSPHLGGETFF. CDR3 bases: TGTGCCAGCAGTCCCCACCTAGGGGGTGAAACTTTCTTT.

The chain is built from TRBV2 and TRBJ2-3, with D possibly being TRBD1 (5 bases). V was cut by 6 bases and J by 2 bases, with 15 bases left in between. Germline-derived CDR1 and CDR2 are SNHLY and FYNNEI. CDR3 length equals 15 residues. CDR3 loop: CASSLGQWVTDTQYF. The CDR3 coding sequence is TGTGCCAGCAGCCTCGGACAATGGGTCACAGATACGCAGTATTTT.

The CDR3 loop reads CAFYAGTGPASSNQPQHF. In DNA form, the CDR3 reads TGTGCCTTTTACGCCGGGACAGGGCCGGCTAGTAGCAATCAGCCCCAGCATTTT. V is TRBV30 and J is TRBJ1-5; TRBD1 aligns across 9 bases. This CDR3 comprises 18 residues. The V segment lost 7 bases and the J segment 0 bases; nucleotides outside the gene matches: 16. Per the germline V gene, CDR1 is GTSNPN and CDR2 is SVGIG (reference sequence).

In its sample, this clone was seen a few times. The V gene is TRBV7-2, the J gene TRBJ1-6; weak D call: TRBD1 (5 bases). V was pared by 6 bases and J by 9 bases, with 12 bases between. The CDR3 contains 13 residues. Germline assignment: CDR1 SGHTA and CDR2 FQGNSA. CDR3 protein: CASSNHGGSPLHF. Written as DNA, the CDR3 is TGTGCCAGCAGTAACCACGGGGGTTCACCCCTCCACTTT. Combining the CDR3 with reference TRBV7-2 and TRBJ1-6 gives the whole variable domain GAGVSQSPSNKVTEKGKDVELRCDPISGHTALYWYRQSLGQGLEFLIYFQGNSAPDKSGLPSDRFSAERTGGSVSTLTIQRTQQEDSAVYLCASSNHGGSPLHFGNGTRLTVT.

The chain links TRBV10-3 to TRBJ2-7, with 12 positions matching TRBD1. J lost 2 bases, V lost 10 bases, and 3 bases had no gene match. The germline gives CDR1 ENHRY, CDR2 SYGVKD. The CDR3 is 13 amino acids. The CDR3 here is CATGDRGPYEQYF. The CDR3 nucleotides are TGTGCCACCGGGGACAGGGGGCCCTACGAGCAGTACTTC.

The genes are TRBV19 and TRBJ2-1; TRBD1 matches at 8 bases. The CDR3 is 17 amino acids. Germline V gene lookup returns CDR1 LNHDA and CDR2 SQIVND (reference sequence). With 3 bases clipped from V and 7 bases from J, the junction kept 14 bases outside the gene matches. The CDR3 sequence is CASSISVSGTGRNEQFF. In nucleotides, the CDR3 is TGTGCCAGTAGTATCAGCGTCTCAGGGACAGGAAGAAATGAGCAGTTCTTC.

The chain carries TRBV5-1 and TRBJ2-7, with 8 bases aligning to TRBD1. Per germline, CDR1 SGHRS and CDR2 YFSETQ. Trimming took 5 bases from V and 4 from J; bases not matched to a gene: 14. This CDR3 is 16 amino acids long. The CDR3 region has the DNA TGCGCCAGCAGTATCGATTGGACAGGGAATGTGTACGAGCAGTACTTC. Translation: CASSIDWTGNVYEQYF. The full variable domain, completed using reference TRBV5-1 and TRBJ2-7, is KAGVTQTPRYLIKTRGQQVTLSCSPISGHRSVSWYQQTPGQGLQFLFEYFSETQRNKGNFPGRFSGRQFSNSRSEMNVSTLELGDSALYLCASSIDWTGNVYEQYFGPGTRLTVT.

The V call is TRBV28, the J call TRBJ1-6; TRBD1 aligns across 7 bases. The CDR3 covers 14 residues. The junction had 7 bases not matched to a gene; V was cut back by 8 bases and J by 6 bases. Germline values: CDR1 MDHEN, CDR2 SYDVKM. The CDR3 DNA reads TGTGCCAGCTGCCTAGGGGGCGGTAATTCACCCCTCCACTTT. This encodes CASCLGGGNSPLHF.